These T cell receptor beta chains were read from a single sample in a study of Ad26.COV2.S vaccination and SARS-CoV-2 variants. Clones were read by immunoSEQ multiplex PCR, and TCRdb kept only the in-frame ones, dropping some. This table holds about 350,000 clones, 92% found once. The starting material was peripheral blood, obtained after recovery from COVID-19. The origin of the receptors is a human donor who had recovered from COVID-19. CDR3s include the opening cysteine and the closing phenylalanine or tryptophan. A D gene is named only where the DNA matches it firmly. Size values are once, few and many counts, or a class for expanded clones, and some rows have none.

J: TRBJ2-5; V: TRBV7-9; size: once; D: TRBD2; CDR3: CASSLAGGMETQYF; DNA: TGTGCCAGCAGCCTAGCGGGGGGGATGGAGACCCAGTACTTC
J: TRBJ2-3; V: TRBV27; size: .; D: TRBD2; CDR3: CASSPGLAGGTDTQYF; DNA: TGTGCCAGCAGTCCCGGACTAGCGGGGGGCACAGATACGCAGTATTTT
J: TRBJ1-1; V: TRBV5-1; size: .; D: .; CDR3: CASSPRVGGGAFF; DNA: TGCGCCAGCAGCCCGCGGGTCGGCGGTGGAGCTTTCTTT
J: TRBJ2-1; V: TRBV5-1; size: .; D: .; CDR3: CASSLVPGDLHLSSYNEQFF; DNA: TGCGCCAGCAGCTTGGTTCCGGGGGACCTTCACCTTAGCTCCTACAATGAGCAGTTCTTC
J: TRBJ2-2; V: TRBV6-5; size: .; D: .; CDR3: CAVSRGAAGELFF; DNA: TGTGCCGTCAGCCGGGGGGCGGCCGGGGAGCTGTTTTTT
J: TRBJ2-1; V: TRBV2; size: .; D: TRBD2; CDR3: CASRPTSGGASNEQFF; DNA: TGTGCCAGCAGACCAACTAGCGGGGGGGCGTCAAATGAGCAGTTCTTC
J: TRBJ2-6; V: TRBV7-9; size: .; D: .; CDR3: CASSLIDPSGANVLTF; DNA: TGTGCCAGCAGCTTAATCGATCCCTCTGGGGCCAACGTCCTGACTTTC
J: TRBJ2-1; V: TRBV7-8; size: .; D: TRBD1; CDR3: CASSPKTGGSYNEQFF; DNA: TGTGCCAGCAGCCCGAAGACAGGGGGCTCCTACAATGAGCAGTTCTTC
J: TRBJ1-2; V: TRBV5-4; size: .; D: TRBD1; CDR3: CASSPRTGDGYTF; DNA: TGTGCCAGCAGCCCTCGGACAGGGGATGGCTACACCTTC
J: TRBJ2-5; V: TRBV5-4; size: .; D: TRBD1; CDR3: CASNIQGFQETQYF; DNA: TGTGCCAGCAACATACAGGGGTTCCAAGAGACCCAGTACTTC
J: TRBJ2-3; V: TRBV3-1/TRBV3-2; size: .; D: .; CDR3: CASSPWQVDTQYF; DNA: TGTGCCAGCAGCCCTTGGCAGGTAGATACGCAGTATTTT
J: TRBJ1-4; V: TRBV15; size: .; D: .; CDR3: CATSRGKGVASATNEKLFF; DNA: TGTGCCACCAGCAGAGGAAAAGGGGTAGCCTCAGCAACTAATGAAAAACTGTTTTTT
J: TRBJ2-1; V: TRBV11-2; size: .; D: .; CDR3: CASSWSQGGFNEQFF; DNA: TGTGCCAGCAGCTGGAGTCAGGGAGGTTTCAATGAGCAGTTCTTC
J: TRBJ2-3; V: TRBV11-2; size: .; D: .; CDR3: CASSSTDTQYF; DNA: TGTGCCAGCAGTAGCACAGATACGCAGTATTTT
J: TRBJ2-2; V: TRBV2; size: .; D: .; CDR3: CASSEVVTGELFF; DNA: TGTGCCAGCAGTGAAGTAGTTACCGGGGAGCTGTTTTTT
J: TRBJ2-5; V: TRBV24-1; size: .; D: .; CDR3: CATSQGPETQYF; DNA: TGTGCCACCAGCCAGGGACCGGAGACCCAGTACTTC
J: TRBJ1-5; V: TRBV12-5; size: .; D: .; CDR3: CASNVGDNQPQHF; DNA: TGTGCTAGTAACGTGGGAGACAATCAGCCCCAGCATTTT
J: TRBJ2-1; V: TRBV7-8; size: .; D: .; CDR3: CASSLGPRSSSYNEQFF; DNA: TGTGCCAGCAGCTTAGGCCCCAGATCGAGCTCCTACAATGAGCAGTTCTTC
J: TRBJ2-7; V: TRBV7-9; size: .; D: .; CDR3: CASSLGQSEQYF; DNA: TGTGCCAGCAGCTTGGGGCAGAGCGAGCAGTACTTC
J: TRBJ2-3; V: TRBV5-4; size: .; D: .; CDR3: CASSPQTGVIGTQYF; DNA: TGTGCCAGCAGCCCCCAAACGGGGGTAATCGGTACGCAGTATTTT
J: TRBJ1-1; V: TRBV5-4; size: .; D: .; CDR3: CASSSERGNTEAFF; DNA: TGTGCCAGCAGCTCGGAGCGGGGGAACACTGAAGCTTTCTTT
J: TRBJ2-1; V: TRBV9; size: .; D: TRBD2; CDR3: CASSVGRPSGGQSSYNEQFF; DNA: TGTGCCAGCAGCGTAGGACGACCCAGCGGGGGCCAAAGCTCCTACAATGAGCAGTTCTTC
J: TRBJ1-1; V: TRBV7-2; size: .; D: TRBD1; CDR3: CASSPGQGLNTEAFF; DNA: TGTGCCAGCAGCCCTGGACAGGGGTTGAACACTGAAGCTTTCTTT
J: TRBJ2-2; V: TRBV5-6; size: .; D: .; CDR3: CASVAFVRGVTGELFF; DNA: TGTGCCAGCGTAGCCTTTGTCAGGGGAGTCACCGGGGAGCTGTTTTTT
J: TRBJ1-1; V: TRBV27; size: .; D: TRBD1; CDR3: CASSRPGQQNTEAFF; DNA: TGTGCCAGCAGTAGGCCGGGACAGCAGAACACTGAAGCTTTCTTT
J: TRBJ2-3; V: TRBV12-5; size: once; D: TRBD1; CDR3: CASGWTGRYTDTQYF; DNA: TGTGCTAGTGGTTGGACAGGTCGATACACAGATACGCAGTATTTT
J: TRBJ2-7; V: TRBV25-1; size: .; D: .; CDR3: CASARRRLESSYEQYF; DNA: TGTGCCAGCGCGCGTCGGCGGCTCGAAAGCTCCTACGAGCAGTACTTC
J: TRBJ1-1; V: TRBV5-5; size: .; D: .; CDR3: CASSLGSGTEAFF; DNA: TGTGCCAGCAGCTTGGGTTCGGGGACTGAAGCTTTCTTT
J: TRBJ1-1; V: TRBV5-1; size: .; D: .; CDR3: CASSLAIKALNTEAFF; DNA: TGCGCCAGCAGCTTGGCCATCAAGGCGCTCAACACTGAAGCTTTCTTT
J: TRBJ2-2; V: TRBV7-9; size: .; D: .; CDR3: CASSSSVNTGELFF; DNA: TGTGCCAGCAGCTCCTCGGTAAACACCGGGGAGCTGTTTTTT
J: TRBJ2-3; V: TRBV6-5; size: .; D: .; CDR3: CASSYAPITDTQYF; DNA: TGTGCCAGCAGTTACGCCCCAATTACAGATACGCAGTATTTT
J: TRBJ1-4; V: TRBV28; size: .; D: .; CDR3: CASSFEQFNEKLFF; DNA: TGTGCCAGCAGTTTTGAGCAATTTAATGAAAAACTGTTTTTT
J: TRBJ1-2; V: TRBV5-6; size: .; D: .; CDR3: CASSLAGQGRYGYTF; DNA: TGTGCCAGCAGCTTGGCCGGGCAGGGAAGATATGGCTACACCTTC